This T cell receptor beta chain was obtained from a study of radiotherapy plus CTLA-4 blockade in lung cancer. Across the whole study: Roughly 17% of enrolled patients responded objectively, and roughly 31% had disease control.

Treatment of patients with chemo-refractory metastatic non-small-cell lung cancer consisted of focal radiation plus CTLA-4 blockade with ipilimumab. Here immunoSEQ multiplex PCR was the method, and the copy in TCRdb shows in-frame clones only, minus some. Here the sample spans tens of thousands of clones, under 75% being singletons. The TCR originated in a human donor with non-small cell lung cancer whose response to radiotherapy plus ipilimumab could not be evaluated. Sequenced material: peripheral blood, taken from a patient treated with radiotherapy plus ipilimumab.

The CDR3 loop reads CASSRQGLFTDTQYF. The CDR3 DNA is TGCGCCAGCAGCCGACAGGGTTTGTTCACAGATACGCAGTATTTT. The J gene is TRBJ2-3, the V gene TRBV4-3; 7 bases map to TRBD1. The V gene end was trimmed by 4 bases and the J gene end by 2 bases; junction bases not matched to a gene: 6. This CDR3 is 15 amino acids long. CDR1 is LGHNA and CDR2 is YSLEER in the germline V gene.